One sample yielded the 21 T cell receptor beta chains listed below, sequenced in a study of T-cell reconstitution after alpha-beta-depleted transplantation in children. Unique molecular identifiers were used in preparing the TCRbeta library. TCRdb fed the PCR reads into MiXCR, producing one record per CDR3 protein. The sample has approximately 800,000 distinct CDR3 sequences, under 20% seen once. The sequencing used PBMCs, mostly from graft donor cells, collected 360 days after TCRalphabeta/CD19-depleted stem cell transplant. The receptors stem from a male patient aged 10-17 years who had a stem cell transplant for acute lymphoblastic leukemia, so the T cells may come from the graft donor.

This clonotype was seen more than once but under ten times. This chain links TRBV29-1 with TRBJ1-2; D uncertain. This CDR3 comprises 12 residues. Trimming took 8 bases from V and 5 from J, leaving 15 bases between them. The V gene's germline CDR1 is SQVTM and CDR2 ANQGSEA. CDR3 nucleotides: TGCAGCCTGCCCCCCCTCTTTTATGGCTACACCTTC. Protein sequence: CSLPPLFYGYTF.

The CDR3 sequence: CASSSANEQFF. The CDR3 nucleotides are TGTGCCAGCAGTTCGGCAAATGAGCAGTTCTTC. V usage is TRBV27 and J usage is TRBJ2-1, with D unresolved. Per germline, CDR1 MNHEY and CDR2 SMNVEV (reference sequence). This CDR3 region has 11 residues. V was trimmed by 4 bases and J by 7 bases, leaving 5 bases between them.

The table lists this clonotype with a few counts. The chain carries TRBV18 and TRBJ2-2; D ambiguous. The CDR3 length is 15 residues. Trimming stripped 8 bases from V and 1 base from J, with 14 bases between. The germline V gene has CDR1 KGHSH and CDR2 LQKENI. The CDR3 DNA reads TGTGCCAGCATAACGTCCGGATTGAACACCGGGGAGCTGTTTTTT. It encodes CASITSGLNTGELFF.

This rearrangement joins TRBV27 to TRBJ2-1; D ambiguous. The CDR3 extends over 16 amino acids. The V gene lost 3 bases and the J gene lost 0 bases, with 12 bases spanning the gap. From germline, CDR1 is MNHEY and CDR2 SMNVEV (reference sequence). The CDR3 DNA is TGTGCCAGCAGTTTGCTGTCTACAAGCTCCTACAATGAGCAGTTCTTC. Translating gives CASSLLSTSSYNEQFF.

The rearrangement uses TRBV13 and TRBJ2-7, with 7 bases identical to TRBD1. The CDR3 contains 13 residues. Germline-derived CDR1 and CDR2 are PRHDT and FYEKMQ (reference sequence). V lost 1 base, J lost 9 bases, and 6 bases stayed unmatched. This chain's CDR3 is CASSLDRGIAQYF. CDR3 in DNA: TGTGCCAGCAGCTTAGACAGGGGAATTGCGCAGTACTTC.

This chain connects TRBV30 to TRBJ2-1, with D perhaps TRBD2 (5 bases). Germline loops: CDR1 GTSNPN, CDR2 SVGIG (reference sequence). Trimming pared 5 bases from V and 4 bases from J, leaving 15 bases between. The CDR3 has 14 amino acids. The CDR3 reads CAWDHVAHYNEQFF. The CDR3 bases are TGTGCCTGGGACCACGTAGCGCATTACAATGAGCAGTTCTTC.

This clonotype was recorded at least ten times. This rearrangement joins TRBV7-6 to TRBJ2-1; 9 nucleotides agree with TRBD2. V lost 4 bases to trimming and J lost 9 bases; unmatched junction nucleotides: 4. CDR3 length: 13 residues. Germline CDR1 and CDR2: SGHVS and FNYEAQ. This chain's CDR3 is CASSWVSGSEQFF. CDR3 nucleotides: TGTGCCAGCAGCTGGGTTAGCGGGAGTGAGCAGTTCTTC.

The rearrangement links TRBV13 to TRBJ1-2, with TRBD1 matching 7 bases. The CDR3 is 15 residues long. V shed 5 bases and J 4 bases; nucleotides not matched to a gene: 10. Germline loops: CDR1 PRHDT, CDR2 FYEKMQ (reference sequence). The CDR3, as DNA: TGTGCCAGCAGCCCTCAGAAGGGACAGCTCTATGGCTACACCTTC. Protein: CASSPQKGQLYGYTF.

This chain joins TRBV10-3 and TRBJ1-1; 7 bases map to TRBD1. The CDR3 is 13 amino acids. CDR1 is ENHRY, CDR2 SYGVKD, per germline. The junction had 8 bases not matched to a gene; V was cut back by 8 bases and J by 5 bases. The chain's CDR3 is CAIGTVRKTEAFF. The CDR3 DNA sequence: TGTGCCATCGGGACAGTCCGGAAGACTGAAGCTTTCTTT.

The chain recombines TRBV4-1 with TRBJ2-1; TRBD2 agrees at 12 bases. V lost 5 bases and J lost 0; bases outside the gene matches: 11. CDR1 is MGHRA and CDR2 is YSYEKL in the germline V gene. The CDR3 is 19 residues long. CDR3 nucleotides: TGCGCCAGCAGCTCGCCGGGACTAGCGGGCCTAAGCTCCTACAATGAGCAGTTCTTC. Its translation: CASSSPGLAGLSSYNEQFF.

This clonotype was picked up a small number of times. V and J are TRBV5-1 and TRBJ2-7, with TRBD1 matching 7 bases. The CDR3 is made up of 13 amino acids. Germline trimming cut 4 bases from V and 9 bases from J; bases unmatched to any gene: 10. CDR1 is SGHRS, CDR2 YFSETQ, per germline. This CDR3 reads CASSVDRPPGQYF. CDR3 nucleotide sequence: TGCGCCAGCAGCGTGGACAGGCCGCCTGGGCAGTACTTC.

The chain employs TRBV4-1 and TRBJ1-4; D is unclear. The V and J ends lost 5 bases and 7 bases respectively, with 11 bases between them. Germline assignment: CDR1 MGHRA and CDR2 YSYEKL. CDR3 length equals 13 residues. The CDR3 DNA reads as TGCGCCAGCAGCGTCTCCTTGGGTGAAAAACTGTTTTTT. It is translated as CASSVSLGEKLFF.

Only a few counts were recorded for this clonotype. The CDR3 protein is CATSDAHRTEQFF. The CDR3 DNA reads as TGTGCCACCAGTGATGCACATAGGACTGAGCAGTTCTTC. This rearrangement joins TRBV24-1 to TRBJ2-1, with unresolved D. The CDR3 covers 13 residues. Trimming took 3 bases from V and 9 from J, leaving 11 bases between them. Germline V gene data show CDR1 as KGHDR and CDR2 as SFDVKD.

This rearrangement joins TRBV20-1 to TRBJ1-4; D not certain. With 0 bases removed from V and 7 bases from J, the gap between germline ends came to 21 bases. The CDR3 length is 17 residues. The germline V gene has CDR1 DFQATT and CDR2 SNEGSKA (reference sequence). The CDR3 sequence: CSARDQTTLRASEKLFF. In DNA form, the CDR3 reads TGCAGTGCTAGAGATCAAACCACCTTAAGGGCCAGTGAAAAACTGTTTTTT.

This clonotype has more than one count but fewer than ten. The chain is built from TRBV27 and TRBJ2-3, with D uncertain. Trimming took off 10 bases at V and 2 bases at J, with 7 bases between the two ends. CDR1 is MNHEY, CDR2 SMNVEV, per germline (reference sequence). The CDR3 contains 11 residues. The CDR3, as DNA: TGTGCCACCCCCTTCACAGATACGCAGTATTTT. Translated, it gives CATPFTDTQYF.

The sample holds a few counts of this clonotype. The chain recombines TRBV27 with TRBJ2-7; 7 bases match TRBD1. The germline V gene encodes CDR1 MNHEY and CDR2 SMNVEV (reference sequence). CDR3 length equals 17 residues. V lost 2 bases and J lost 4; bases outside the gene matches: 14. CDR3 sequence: CASSLQGRTGVTYEQYF. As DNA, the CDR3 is TGTGCCAGCAGTTTACAAGGCAGGACAGGAGTTACTTACGAGCAGTACTTC.

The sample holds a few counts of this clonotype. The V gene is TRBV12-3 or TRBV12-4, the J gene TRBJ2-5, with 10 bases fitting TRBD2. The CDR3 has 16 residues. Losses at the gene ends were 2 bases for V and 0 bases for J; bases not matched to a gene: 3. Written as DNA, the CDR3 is TGTGCCAGCAGTTTAATGGGACTAGCGAACCAAGAGACCCAGTACTTC. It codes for CASSLMGLANQETQYF.

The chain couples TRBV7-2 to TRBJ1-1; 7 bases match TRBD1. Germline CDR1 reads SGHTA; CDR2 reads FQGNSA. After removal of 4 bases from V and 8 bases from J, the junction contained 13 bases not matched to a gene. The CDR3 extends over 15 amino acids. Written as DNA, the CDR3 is TGTGCCAGCAGCTCCCAGCGACAGGGAGGGTCAGAAGCTTTCTTT. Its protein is CASSSQRQGGSEAFF.

The CDR3, as DNA: TGTGCCAGCAGCCCGCTTCGGACAGGCCAAAACTATGGCTACACCTTC. Protein: CASSPLRTGQNYGYTF. The rearrangement uses TRBV7-9 and TRBJ1-2, with TRBD1 matching over 7 bases. The CDR3 has 16 amino acids. Germline lookup yields CDR1 SEHNR and CDR2 FQNEAQ (reference sequence). Trimming removed 5 bases from V and 2 bases from J; junction bases left unmatched: 11. The entire variable domain, with the rest obtained from reference TRBV7-9 and TRBJ1-2, is as follows: DTGVSQNPRHKITKRGQNVTFRCDPISEHNRLYWYRQTLGQGPEFLTYFQNEAQLEKSRLLSDRFSAERPKGSFSTLEIQRTEQGDSAMYLCASSPLRTGQNYGYTFGSGTRLTVV.

The CDR3 here is CASSRRDGGGPQHF. The CDR3 nucleotides read TGTGCCAGCAGCCGTAGGGACGGGGGTGGACCCCAGCATTTT. V gene TRBV11-2 combines with J gene TRBJ1-5, with a weak D call TRBD1 (5 bases). Trimming left V 5 bases short and J 10 bases short, with 18 bases between. This CDR3 is built from 14 residues. CDR1 is SGHAT, CDR2 FQNNGV, per germline.

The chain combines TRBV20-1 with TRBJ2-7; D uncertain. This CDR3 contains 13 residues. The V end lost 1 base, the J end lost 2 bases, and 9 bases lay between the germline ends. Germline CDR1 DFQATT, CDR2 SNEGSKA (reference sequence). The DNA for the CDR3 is TGCAGTGCTAGAGCACGTACGACCTACGAGCAGTACTTC. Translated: CSARARTTYEQYF.